Presented here are 22 T cell receptor beta chains from one specimen sequenced in a study of blood T cell repertoires in COVID-19. Profiling relied on immunoSEQ multiplex PCR, and the TCRdb table lists in-frame clones only, not all of them. Seen here are about 100,000 clones, approximately 92% observed once, and the top ten hold around 1.9%. The sequenced sample consisted of peripheral blood. These receptors all come from a woman aged 45-60 years with COVID-19, enrolled during active disease.

This clone was counted only a few times. Other DNA sequences in the sample encode the same CDR3. J is TRBJ1-2 and V is TRBV5-6; TRBD1 aligns across 7 bases. This CDR3 is built from 13 residues. The germline CDR1 and CDR2 sequences are SGHDT and YYEEEE. V lost 1 base and J lost 8; bases outside the gene matches: 5. CDR3 protein: CASSLPGGGGYTF. CDR3 nucleotide sequence: TGTGCCAGCAGCTTGCCGGGAGGGGGCGGCTACACCTTC.

This chain connects TRBV15 to TRBJ2-1, with TRBD1 identical over 7 bases. With V trimmed by 1 base and J by 0 bases, 9 bases remained unmatched. In germline, CDR1 is LNHNV, CDR2 YYDKDF (reference sequence). The CDR3 has 18 amino acids. The CDR3 coding sequence is TGTGCCACCAGCAGAGTTGAAAAGACAGGGAGCTCCTACAATGAGCAGTTCTTC. It specifies CATSRVEKTGSSYNEQFF.

The chain carries TRBV3-1 (or the pseudogene TRBV3-2) and TRBJ1-3, with 12 bases that match TRBD1. V lost 6 bases, J lost 4 bases, and 7 bases stayed unmatched. Per the germline V gene, CDR1 is LGHDT and CDR2 is YNNKEL (reference sequence). The CDR3 contains 16 residues. CDR3 nucleotide sequence: TGTGCCAGCAGGGGACAGGGGGCTCTTTTGGGAAACACCATATATTTT. Amino acids: CASRGQGALLGNTIYF.

This clone has just one count. The chain employs TRBV3-1 (or the pseudogene TRBV3-2) and TRBJ1-2, with 7 nucleotides matching TRBD1. V trimming: 1 base; J trimming: 8 bases; junction bases outside the gene matches: 7. Per germline, CDR1 LGHDT and CDR2 YNNKEL (reference sequence). The CDR3 consists of 14 residues. The CDR3 DNA sequence: TGTGCCAGCAGCCAAGGAAACAGGGGCGGGGGCTACACCTTC. It is translated as CASSQGNRGGGYTF.

The chain uses TRBV7-6 and TRBJ2-7; tentatively, D is TRBD1 (5 bases). There are 15 residues in the CDR3. Germline CDR1 SGHVS, CDR2 FNYEAQ. The V gene lost 3 bases and the J gene lost 5 bases, with 17 bases spanning the gap. The CDR3 DNA reads as TGTGCCAGCAGCTTTAGCACAAGCAGGGCCCACGAGCAGTACTTC. Translated, it gives CASSFSTSRAHEQYF.

The genes are TRBV19 and TRBJ1-6; D uncertain. Germline V CDR1 and CDR2: LNHDA, SQIVND (reference sequence). The V gene lost 6 bases and the J gene lost 7 bases, with 28 bases spanning the gap. The CDR3 is 19 residues long. The CDR3 DNA follows: TGTGCCAGTAGCCTACTCCACCACCCGGGGTACCCTATAAATTCACCCCTCCACTTT. Translated, it gives CASSLLHHPGYPINSPLHF.

The genes are TRBV6-2 or TRBV6-3 and TRBJ1-1, with D possibly matching TRBD1 (6 bases). Trimming pared 2 bases from V and 3 bases from J, leaving 19 bases between. Germline V gene data show CDR1 as MNHEY and CDR2 as SVGEGT. The CDR3 runs to 17 residues. CDR3 amino acids: CASSYILAGEGDTEAFF. The DNA for the CDR3 is TGTGCCAGCAGTTACATATTGGCAGGGGAGGGAGACACTGAAGCTTTCTTT.

The count of this clone is one. The CDR3 DNA follows: TGTGCCAGCAGTTTGTGGGACAGGGATCCTCTCAACACCGGGGAGCTGTTTTTT. Translated, it gives CASSLWDRDPLNTGELFF. The chain employs TRBV6-2 or TRBV6-3 and TRBJ2-2, with 9 bases matching TRBD1. This CDR3 is built from 18 residues. With 4 bases clipped from V and 2 bases from J, the junction kept 11 bases outside the gene matches. Germline V gives CDR1 MNHEY, CDR2 SVGEGT.

V is TRBV6-5 and J is TRBJ1-5; D uncertain. Germline V lookup: CDR1 MNHEY, CDR2 SVGAGI. The CDR3 loop spans 12 amino acids. V was clipped by 7 bases and J by 6 bases, with 10 bases between them. CDR3 region: CASKPPGQPQHF. The CDR3 nucleotides are TGTGCCAGCAAGCCCCCCGGTCAGCCCCAGCATTTT.

The genes are TRBV20-1 and TRBJ2-7, with D perhaps TRBD2 (5 bases). The CDR3 covers 14 residues. V was pared by 3 bases and J by 3 bases, with 15 bases between. CDR1 is DFQATT and CDR2 is SNEGSKA in the germline V gene (reference sequence). The CDR3 DNA follows: TGCAGTGCTAGTAACGGGGTCTTGAACTACGAGCAGTACTTC. Residues: CSASNGVLNYEQYF.

The chain recombines TRBV24-1 with TRBJ1-2; 12 nucleotides match TRBD1. CDR3 length: 15 amino acids. Germline CDR1 and CDR2: KGHDR and SFDVKD. V was pared by 5 bases and J by 4 bases, with 4 bases of the junction left unmatched. For the CDR3, the DNA is TGTGCCACCAGTGCCGGGACAGGGGGCAGCTATGGCTACACCTTC. This codes for CATSAGTGGSYGYTF.

V usage is TRBV5-1 and J usage is TRBJ2-2; possible D gene TRBD1, 6 bases. Germline V gene data show CDR1 as SGHRS and CDR2 as YFSETQ. This CDR3 has 14 residues. V was trimmed by 4 bases and J by 6 bases, leaving 13 bases between them. The CDR3 DNA follows: TGCGCCAGCAGCCCCAACAGGGCGGCCGGGGAGCTGTTTTTT. Residues: CASSPNRAAGELFF.

The chain links TRBV12-5 to TRBJ1-2, with 7 bases lining up with TRBD1. The CDR3 runs to 12 residues. V shed 7 bases, J shed 8 bases, and the junction held 7 bases outside the gene matches. Germline V lookup: CDR1 LGHNT, CDR2 FRNRAP. CDR3 nucleotides: TGTGCTAGTGAGGAGGGGGCGGAGGGCTACACCTTC. It specifies CASEEGAEGYTF. Full variable domain (missing parts from reference TRBV12-5 and TRBJ1-2): DARVTQTPRHKVTEMGQEVTMRCQPILGHNTVFWYRQTMMQGLELLAYFRNRAPLDDSGMPKDRFSAEMPDATLATLKIQPSEPRDSAVYFCASEEGAEGYTFGSGTRLTVV.

This rearrangement joins TRBV19 to TRBJ1-1, with D perhaps matching TRBD1 (5 bases). The CDR3 loop spans 15 amino acids. Germline V gene data show CDR1 as LNHDA and CDR2 as SQIVND (reference sequence). V was cut by 3 bases and J by 0 bases, with 11 bases left in between. Written as DNA, the CDR3 is TGTGCCAGTAGTATGGGACTGAGGTTGAACACTGAAGCTTTCTTT. Its protein product is CASSMGLRLNTEAFF.

This clone came up once. The V gene is TRBV7-9, the J gene TRBJ1-5; 9 bases match TRBD1. Per germline, CDR1 SEHNR and CDR2 FQNEAQ (reference sequence). V was pared by 1 base and J by 6 bases, with 7 bases of the junction left unmatched. There are 16 residues in the CDR3. CDR3 in DNA: TGTGCCAGCAGCTTAGGATCAACAGGGGGCACTCAGCCCCAGCATTTT. This gives the protein CASSLGSTGGTQPQHF.

The chain combines TRBV6-5 with TRBJ2-3; D unresolved. Trimming cost V 7 bases and J 0 bases, with 8 bases left between them. The CDR3 has 13 amino acids. Germline V gives CDR1 MNHEY, CDR2 SVGAGI. CDR3 sequence: CASMVRSTDTQYF. CDR3 coding DNA: TGTGCCAGCATGGTCAGAAGCACAGATACGCAGTATTTT.

This clone was recorded a few times. The chain recombines TRBV10-2 with TRBJ1-4; no clear D gene. Germline CDR1 WSHSY, CDR2 SAAADI. Trimming stripped 4 bases from V and 6 bases from J, with 15 bases between. This CDR3 region has 15 residues. This CDR3 reads CASSVGGGVDEKLFF. The DNA of the CDR3 is TGCGCCAGCAGTGTGGGCGGCGGGGTGGATGAAAAACTGTTTTTT.

Worth noting for this clone: The same CDR3 can be traced to other DNA sequences in this sample. The chain couples TRBV3-1 (or the pseudogene TRBV3-2) to TRBJ2-1, with a tentative D call TRBD1 (5 bases). There are 11 residues in the CDR3. The V end was cut by 6 bases, the J end by 12 bases, with 12 bases between. Germline V CDR1 and CDR2: LGHDT, YNNKEL (reference sequence). For the CDR3, the DNA is TGTGCCAGCAGTCACGGGCAGGGGCAGTTCTTC. Translation gives CASSHGQGQFF.

The chain combines TRBV29-1 with TRBJ2-4; 10 nucleotides match TRBD1. The germline CDR1 and CDR2 sequences are SQVTM and ANQGSEA. The trim removed 5 bases at V and 8 bases at J, leaving 6 bases unmatched. This CDR3 is built from 13 residues. The CDR3 coding sequence is TGCAGCGTTAGGGACAGGGGATTAGACATTCAGTACTTC. Protein: CSVRDRGLDIQYF.

This clone turned up a few times. The chain carries TRBV6-5 and TRBJ2-7, with a weak D call TRBD1 (6 bases). Trimming took off 4 bases at V and 4 bases at J, with 14 bases between the two ends. CDR1 is MNHEY and CDR2 is SVGAGI in the germline V gene. The CDR3 length is 14 residues. In nucleotides, the CDR3 is TGTGCCAGCAGTTCCCCGACAGGCTTGTACGAGCAGTACGTC. This encodes CASSSPTGLYEQYV.

As for this clone: The junction departs from germline at one end; a sequencing error may be responsible. The chain links TRBV18 to TRBJ2-4, with D perhaps matching TRBD2 (6 bases). CDR1 KGHSH and CDR2 LQKENI come from the germline V gene. This CDR3 has 17 amino acids. The DNA for the CDR3 is TGTGCCAGCTCCCCACTTCCTAGCGTCATTGGCAAAAACATTCAGTACTTC. Translating it yields CASSPLPSVIGKNIQYF.

This clone was counted a single time. The chain uses TRBV19 and TRBJ1-2; 9 bases are a match to TRBD1. Germline-derived CDR1 and CDR2 are LNHDA and SQIVND (reference sequence). J gave up 5 bases and V 5 bases, and 6 bases lay outside the gene matches. This CDR3 has 14 amino acids. CDR3 DNA: TGTGCCAGTAGTCGGCTGGGACAGGGTTATGGCTACACCTTC. It encodes CASSRLGQGYGYTF.